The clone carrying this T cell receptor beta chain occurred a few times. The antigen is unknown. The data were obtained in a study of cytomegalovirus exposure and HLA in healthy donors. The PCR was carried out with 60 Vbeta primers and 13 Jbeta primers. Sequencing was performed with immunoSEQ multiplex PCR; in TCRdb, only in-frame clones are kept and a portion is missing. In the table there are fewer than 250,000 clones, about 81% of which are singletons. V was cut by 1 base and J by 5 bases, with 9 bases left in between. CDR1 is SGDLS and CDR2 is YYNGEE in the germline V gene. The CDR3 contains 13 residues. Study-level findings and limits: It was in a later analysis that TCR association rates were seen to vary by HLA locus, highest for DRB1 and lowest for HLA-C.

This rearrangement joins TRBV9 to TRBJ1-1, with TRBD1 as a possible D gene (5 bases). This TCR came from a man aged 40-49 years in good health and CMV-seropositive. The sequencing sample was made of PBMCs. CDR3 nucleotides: TGTGCCAGCAGCGTAAGTGGGGGGACTGAAGCTTTCTTT. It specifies CASSVSGGTEAFF. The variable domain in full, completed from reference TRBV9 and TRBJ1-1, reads DSGVTQTPKHLITATGQRVTLRCSPRSGDLSVYWYQQSLDQGLQFLIQYYNGEERAKGNILERFSAQQFPDLHSELNLSSLELGDSALYFCASSVSGGTEAFFGQGTRLTVV.